This TCR beta chain was recovered during a study of control samples from healthy donors and cancer patients. Clones were read by immunoSEQ multiplex PCR, and TCRdb kept only the in-frame ones, dropping some. The data show 130,000 or so clones, with 89% seen just once and 6% to 9.5% held by the top ten. Germline assignment: CDR1 MNHEY and CDR2 SVGAGI. Trimming took 9 bases from V and 4 from J, leaving 13 bases between them. The CDR3 consists of 13 residues. The chain carries TRBV6-5 and TRBJ2-1, with unresolved D. Specimen: PBMCs. The source of this sequence is a man between 45 and 60 years old with head and neck cancer. CDR3 coding DNA: TGTGCCAGTCGCGGATCTGAATACAATGAGCAGTTCTTC. This encodes CASRGSEYNEQFF.